This T cell receptor beta chain stems from a study of Ad26.COV2.S vaccination and SARS-CoV-2 variants (dated by TCRdb to about 2021). Describing the broader study: Donors in the vaccine arm were drawn from COV1001, a multicentre, randomized, double-blind, placebo-controlled phase I-IIa trial testing Ad26.COV2.S in healthy adults. Trial participants were randomized into five groups of five: low-dose or high-dose Ad26.COV2.S given once or twice, or placebo on both occasions. Ad26.COV2.S was administered intramuscularly at 5 x 10^10 or 1 x 10^11 viral particles, either as a single shot or as two shots given 56 days apart. TCRbeta repertoire sequencing was used to assess the specificity and breadth of SARS-CoV-2-reactive T cell receptors after Ad26.COV2.S vaccination. A total of approximately 30 samples were included in the TCR-sequenced set, comprising roughly 19 Ad26.COV2.S vaccine recipients, 5 placebo recipients and 8 SARS-CoV-2 convalescent individuals. Investigators remained blinded to trial group allocation during experiments and outcome assessment. On the study overall, not on this receptor specifically: Substantial breadth of spike-specific CD8+ and CD4+ T cell responses was reported after vaccination. According to the authors, total T cell responses may have been underestimated by the TCR breadth and depth analyses. Vaccine and placebo recipients had comparable non-spike TCR breadth, which fits with the vaccine containing only spike. Spike-specific TCR breadth was higher in Ad26.COV2.S recipients than in placebo recipients (P = 0.0014). The study lacked the statistical power to compare responses across vaccine doses or regimens.

The sample's treatment or condition label, decoded: around 19 received Ad26.COV2.S at low or high dose, single or two shots; roughly five received placebo; per-sample allocation not given. For vaccine and placebo recipients, repertoires were sequenced using samples collected on day 63 after the first injection. In Cohort 1b, around 23 adults aged 18-55 years were enrolled at a single site in Boston, USA, between 29 July and 7 August 2020. Ad26.COV2.S was a replication-incompetent adenovirus type 26 vector expressing a prefusion-stabilized SARS-CoV-2 spike protein from the original Wuhan strain. TCRbeta CDR3 regions were sequenced with the immunoSEQ Assay. After extraction, genomic DNA underwent amplification by bias-controlled multiplex PCR, followed by high-throughput sequencing. Processing in the source paper ran as follows. To quantify the absolute abundance of each unique TCRbeta CDR3 region, sequences were collapsed and filtered. T cell fraction was estimated by normalization of TCRbeta template counts to usable DNA, with usable DNA being measured through amplification of reference genes present in all nucleated cells. Repertoire TCRs were annotated as SARS-CoV-2-specific by exact matching of V gene, CDR3 amino acid sequence and J gene to a known reactive TCR set. The reference SARS-CoV-2 TCR set was obtained from MIRA and was filtered for enrichment in COVID-19-positive ImmuneCODE repertoires, whereby public or cross-reactive TCRs were removed. Using the MIRA antigens, annotated TCRs were further analysed by specific ORF or by position within an ORF. Breadth was defined as annotated unique rearrangements over total unique productive rearrangements; depth was the summed frequency of those rearrangements. Group comparisons of TCR breadth used two-sided Wilcoxon rank-sum tests. TCRdb holds this immuneACCESS table with in-frame rearrangements only. Some clones are missing; in checked studies, unresolved V genes explain under half, and the rest has no known cause. That table is the source of V, J and clone size, and D and trimming were worked out from the DNA. This sample comprises a few hundred thousand clones, about 90% of them detected only once. The leading ten clones occupy roughly 4.3% of the sample.

CDR1 and CDR2, looked up from the germline V gene, are SGHAT and FQNNGV. Reading from cysteine to phenylalanine, the CDR3 counts 13 amino acids. The CDR3 DNA has 39 bases and is translated from base 1. The junction carries 11 bases between V and J, which are trimmed by 4 bases and 6 bases respectively. For this clone: This receptor's antigen is unknown. No clone much larger than this one lies a single base away; base qualities are absent.

The clonotype originates from a person aged 18-65 years who received the Ad26.COV2.S COVID-19 vaccine or a placebo. The V and J genes are TRBV11-2 and TRBJ2-3, with the D segment identity uncertain. The starting material was peripheral blood, obtained in a trial of Ad26.COV2.S vaccine versus placebo. The DNA sequence is given as TGTGCCAGCAGCTCCCTAGTGTCGGATACGCAGTATTTT. Translated, this gives CASSSLVSDTQYF.